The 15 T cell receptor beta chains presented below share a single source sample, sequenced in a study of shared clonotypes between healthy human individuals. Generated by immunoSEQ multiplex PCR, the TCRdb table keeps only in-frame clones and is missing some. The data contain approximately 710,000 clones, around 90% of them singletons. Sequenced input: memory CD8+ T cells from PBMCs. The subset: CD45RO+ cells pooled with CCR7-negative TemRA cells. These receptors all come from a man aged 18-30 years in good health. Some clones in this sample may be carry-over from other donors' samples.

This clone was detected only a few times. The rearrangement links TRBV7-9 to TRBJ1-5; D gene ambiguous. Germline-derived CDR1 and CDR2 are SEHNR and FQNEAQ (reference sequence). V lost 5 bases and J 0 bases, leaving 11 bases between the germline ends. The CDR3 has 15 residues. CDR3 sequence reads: CASSPPGNSNQPQHF. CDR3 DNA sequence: TGTGCCAGCAGCCCCCCAGGCAATAGCAATCAGCCCCAGCATTTT.

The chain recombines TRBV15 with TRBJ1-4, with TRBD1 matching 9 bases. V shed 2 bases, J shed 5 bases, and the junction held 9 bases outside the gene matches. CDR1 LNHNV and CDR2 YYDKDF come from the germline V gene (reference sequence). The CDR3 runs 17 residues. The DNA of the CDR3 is TGTGCCACCAGCAGACCTCACAGGGGACAGGGAAATGAAAAACTGTTTTTT. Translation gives CATSRPHRGQGNEKLFF.

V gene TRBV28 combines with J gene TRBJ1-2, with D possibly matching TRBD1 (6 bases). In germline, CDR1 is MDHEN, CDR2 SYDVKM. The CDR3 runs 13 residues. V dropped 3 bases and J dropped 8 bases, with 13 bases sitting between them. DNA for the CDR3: TGTGCCAGCAGTTTGCCAGGGGAAAGCGGCTACACCTTC. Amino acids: CASSLPGESGYTF.

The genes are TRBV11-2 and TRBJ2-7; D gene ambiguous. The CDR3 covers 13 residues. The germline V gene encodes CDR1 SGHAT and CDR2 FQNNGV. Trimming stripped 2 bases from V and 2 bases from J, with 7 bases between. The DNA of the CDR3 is TGTGCCAGCAGCTTATTGGTTACCTACGAGCAGTACTTC. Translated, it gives CASSLLVTYEQYF.

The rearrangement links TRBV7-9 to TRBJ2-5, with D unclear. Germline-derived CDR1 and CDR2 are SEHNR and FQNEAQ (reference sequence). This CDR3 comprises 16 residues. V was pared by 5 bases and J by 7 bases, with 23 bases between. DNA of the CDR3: TGTGCCAGCAGCCTAAGGCTGGGATCATCAATAGGGACCCAGTACTTC. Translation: CASSLRLGSSIGTQYF. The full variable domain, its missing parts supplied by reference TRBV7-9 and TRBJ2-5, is DTGVSQNPRHKITKRGQNVTFRCDPISEHNRLYWYRQTLGQGPEFLTYFQNEAQLEKSRLLSDRFSAERPKGSFSTLEIQRTEQGDSAMYLCASSLRLGSSIGTQYFGPGTRLLVL.

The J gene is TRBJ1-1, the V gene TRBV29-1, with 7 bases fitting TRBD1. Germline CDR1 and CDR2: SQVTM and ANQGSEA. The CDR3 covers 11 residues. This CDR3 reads CIGTVNTEAFF. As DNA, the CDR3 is TGCATCGGGACAGTGAACACTGAAGCTTTCTTT. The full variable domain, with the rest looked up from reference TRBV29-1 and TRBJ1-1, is SAVISQKPSRDICQRGTSLTIQCQVDSQVTMMFWYRQQPGQSLTLIATANQGSEATYESGFVIDKFPISRPNLTFSTLTVSNMSPEDSSIYLCIGTVNTEAFFGQGTRLTVV.

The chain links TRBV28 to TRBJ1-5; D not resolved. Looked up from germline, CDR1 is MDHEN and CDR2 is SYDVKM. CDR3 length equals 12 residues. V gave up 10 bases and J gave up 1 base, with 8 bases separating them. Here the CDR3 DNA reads TGTGCCACCCAGCGAAGCAATCAGCCCCAGCATTTT. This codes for CATQRSNQPQHF.

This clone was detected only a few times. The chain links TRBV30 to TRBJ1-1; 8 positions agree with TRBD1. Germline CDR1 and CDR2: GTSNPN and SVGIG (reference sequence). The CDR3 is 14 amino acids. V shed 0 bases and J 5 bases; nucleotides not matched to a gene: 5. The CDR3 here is CAWSVLTGGTEAFF. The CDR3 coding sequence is TGTGCCTGGAGTGTTCTTACAGGGGGAACTGAAGCTTTCTTT.

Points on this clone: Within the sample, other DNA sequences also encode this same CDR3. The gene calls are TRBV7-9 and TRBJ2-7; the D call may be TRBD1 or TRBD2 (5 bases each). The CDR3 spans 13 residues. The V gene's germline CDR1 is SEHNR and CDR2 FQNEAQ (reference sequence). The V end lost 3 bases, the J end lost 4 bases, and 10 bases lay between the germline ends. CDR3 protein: CASSFRDPYEQYF. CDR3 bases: TGTGCCAGCAGCTTCCGGGACCCTTACGAGCAGTACTTC. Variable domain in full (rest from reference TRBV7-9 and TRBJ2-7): DTGVSQNPRHKITKRGQNVTFRCDPISEHNRLYWYRQTLGQGPEFLTYFQNEAQLEKSRLLSDRFSAERPKGSFSTLEIQRTEQGDSAMYLCASSFRDPYEQYFGPGTRLTVT.

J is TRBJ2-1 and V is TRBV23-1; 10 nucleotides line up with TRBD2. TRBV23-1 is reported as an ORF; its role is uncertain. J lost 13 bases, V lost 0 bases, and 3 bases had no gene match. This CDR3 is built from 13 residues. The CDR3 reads CASSQSASGSQFF. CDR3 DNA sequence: TGCGCCAGCAGTCAATCAGCTAGCGGGAGTCAGTTCTTC.

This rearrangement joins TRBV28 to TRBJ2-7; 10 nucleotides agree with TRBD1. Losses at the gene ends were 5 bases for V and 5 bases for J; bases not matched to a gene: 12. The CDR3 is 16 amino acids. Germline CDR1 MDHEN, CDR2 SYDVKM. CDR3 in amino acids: CASSPLIRDRGDEQYF. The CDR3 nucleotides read TGTGCCAGCAGTCCACTAATCCGGGACAGGGGCGACGAGCAGTACTTC.

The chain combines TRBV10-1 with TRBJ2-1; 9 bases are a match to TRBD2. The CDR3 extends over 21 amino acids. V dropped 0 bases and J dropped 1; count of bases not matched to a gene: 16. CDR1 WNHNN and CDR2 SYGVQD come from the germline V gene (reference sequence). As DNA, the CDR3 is TGCGCCAGCAGTGAGTCTTTATCGTGCGCGCGGGAGGGCCGGTCCTACAATGAGCAGTTCTTC. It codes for CASSESLSCAREGRSYNEQFF.

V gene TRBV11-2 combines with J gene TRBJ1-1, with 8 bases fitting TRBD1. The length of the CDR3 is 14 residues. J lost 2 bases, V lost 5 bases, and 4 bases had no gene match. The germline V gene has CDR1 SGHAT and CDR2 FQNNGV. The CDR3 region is CASSHGTGNTEAFF. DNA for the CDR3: TGTGCCAGCAGCCACGGGACAGGAAACACTGAAGCTTTCTTT.

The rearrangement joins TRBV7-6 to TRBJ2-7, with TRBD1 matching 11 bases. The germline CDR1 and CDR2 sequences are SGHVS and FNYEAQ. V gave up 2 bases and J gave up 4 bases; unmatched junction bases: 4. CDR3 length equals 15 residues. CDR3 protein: CASSLTGQGGYEQYF. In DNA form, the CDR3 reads TGTGCCAGCAGCTTAACGGGACAGGGGGGATACGAGCAGTACTTC.

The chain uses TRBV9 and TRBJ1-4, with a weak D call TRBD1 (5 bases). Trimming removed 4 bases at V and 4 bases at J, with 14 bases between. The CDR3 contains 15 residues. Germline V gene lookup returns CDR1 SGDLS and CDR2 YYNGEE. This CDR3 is CASSTQGRINEKLFF. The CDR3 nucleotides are TGTGCCAGCAGCACCCAGGGACGGATTAATGAAAAACTGTTTTTT.